The rows below give T cell receptor beta chains drawn from one sample of a study of T cell changes during pregnancy in multiple sclerosis. Sequencing used immunoSEQ multiplex PCR; TCRdb keeps in-frame clones, though not all of them. The sample has around 80,000 clones, 92% seen once. The sample consisted of peripheral blood, taken before pregnancy. All receptors derive from a female donor with multiple sclerosis, enrolled in a pregnancy study. CDR3s include the opening cysteine and the closing phenylalanine or tryptophan. A D gene is named only where the DNA matches it firmly. Clone sizes are given selectively: once, few, many, or a class where the clone is expanded.

>.|TRBV4-1|TRBD2|TRBJ2-1
CASSPWGGDSLGNEQFF
TGCGCCAGCAGCCCATGGGGGGGGGACTCTTTGGGCAATGAGCAGTTCTTC
>.|TRBV9|TRBD1|TRBJ1-4
CASSRDSKNEKLFF
TGTGCCAGTAGCCGGGACAGCAAAAATGAAAAACTGTTTTTT
>.|TRBV4-1|TRBD1|TRBJ2-2
CASSQWDSNTGELFF
TGCGCCAGCAGCCAATGGGACAGTAACACCGGGGAGCTGTTTTTT
>.|TRBV4-1|TRBD1|TRBJ1-4
CASSQPGGSNEKLFF
TGCGCCAGCAGCCAGCCAGGGGGCTCTAATGAAAAACTGTTTTTT
>.|TRBV10-2|TRBD1|TRBJ1-5
CASKRTGGNQPQHF
TGCGCCAGCAAAAGAACAGGGGGAAATCAGCCCCAGCATTTT
>.|TRBV7-7|TRBD1|TRBJ1-3
CASSGPGQGDTIYF
TGTGCTAGCAGCGGACCGGGACAGGGCGACACCATATATTTT
>.|TRBV9|TRBD1|TRBJ1-1
CASSVGTGGVEAFF
TGTGCCAGCAGCGTAGGGACAGGGGGGGTAGAAGCTTTCTTT
>.|TRBV5-6|TRBD1|TRBJ1-2
CASHRQGSGYTF
TGTGCCAGCCACCGACAGGGCTCTGGCTACACCTTC
>.|TRBV19|TRBD2|TRBJ2-1
CASSRVRLAGHNEQFF
TGTGCCAGTAGTCGAGTGAGACTAGCGGGACACAATGAGCAGTTCTTC
>.|TRBV6-4|TRBD1|TRBJ2-6
CASSDQTGAGANVLTF
TGTGCCAGCAGTGACCAGACAGGGGCGGGGGCCAACGTCCTGACTTTC
>once|TRBV9|.|TRBJ1-5
CASSTTGNNQPQHF
TGTGCCAGCAGCACAACAGGGAATAATCAGCCCCAGCATTTT
>.|TRBV11-3|TRBD1|TRBJ2-7
CASSLAGGTSYEQYF
TGTGCCAGCAGCTTAGCAGGGGGAACCTCCTACGAGCAGTACTTC
>.|TRBV7-9|TRBD1|TRBJ1-2
CASGGTDDYGYTF
TGTGCCAGCGGCGGGACAGACGACTATGGCTACACCTTC